This TCR beta chain is from a study of graft-versus-host responses after intestinal transplantation (dated by TCRdb to the early 2020s). Some background on the complete study: The transplants that recipients received were multivisceral, liver-intestinal, or isolated intestinal. Every recipient was given anti-thymocyte globulin induction, followed by 2 to 3 years of maintenance tacrolimus and steroids. Graft-versus-host and host-versus-graft alloreactive T cell clones were tracked in the graft, circulation and bone marrow after intestinal transplantation using bulk TCR-beta CDR3 sequencing. To identify alloreactive clones, pre-transplant mixed lymphocyte reaction products were sequenced and then compared with unstimulated pre-transplant donor and recipient T cells. A cohort of 20 to 25 intestinal transplant recipients, including one retransplant, was enrolled, and a few patients lacking pretransplant specimens were excluded. A peak of at least 4% donor T cells among recipient peripheral blood mononuclear cells was the definition used for donor T cell macrochimerism. Samples from a few later patients were sequenced in-house on an Illumina MiSeq with MiXCR processing rather than by the commercial service.

Overall study results and their limits: In patients with donor T cell macrochimerism, the allografts had high GvH to HvG T cell clonal ratios. Early after transplant, peak levels of circulating GvH clones were associated with declines in HvG clones. Conclusions were limited by the relatively low number and heterogeneity of intestinal transplant patients. GvH clones turned up in recipient bone marrow, with some appearing earlier in ileal mucosa or blood, a pattern consistent with an intestinal mucosal origin.

Reading the label with the study, this specimen's time point is: cells obtained before transplantation from donor or recipient. CD3+CD4+ and CD3+CD8+ populations were FACS-sorted from unstimulated pre-transplant donor and recipient cells taken from spleen or lymph nodes. The method was the immunoSEQ multiplex PCR assay. For most patients, genomic DNA was isolated with the Qiagen DNeasy Blood and Tissue Kit and shipped frozen to Adaptive Biotechnologies for TCR sequencing. High-throughput TCR-beta CDR3 sequencing of genomic DNA from most patients was performed by Adaptive Biotechnologies. Per the source publication's procedure: Adaptive's ImmunoSEQ software supplied the TCR sequencing data for roughly 17 patients, while MiXCR and VDJtools were used to process a few other patients. CD4 versus CD8 sorting errors were corrected by removing sequences found in both subsets at a frequency ratio below 5:1. CDR3 nucleotide sequences shared by donor and recipient were removed because the origin of these sequences could not be assigned. Alloreactive clones required at least 2-fold expansion over unstimulated cells and minimum CFSE-low frequency of 0.002% (template counts) or 0.001% (read counts). Mappable clones were those detected in sequenced pre-transplant spleen, lymph node, or MLR CFSE-low populations of the donor or recipient. The cumulative frequency of alloreactive clones was calculated as a percentage of all sequences, weighted by copy number. This immuneACCESS table, as held by TCRdb, lists in-frame sequences with V and J called but not all clones. Of the missing ones, under half trace to an unresolved V gene in checked studies; the others have no known cause. That table supplies the V and J calls and clone size; D and trimming were determined from the DNA. This sample lists more than 70,000 clones; roughly four fifths were detected once. The top ten hold 0.65% to 0.85% of the sample.

This clone was found once. Its antigen remains unidentified. No base quality information exists; no much larger clone differs at one position. Relative to germline, V is 5 bases shorter and J is 0 bases shorter, with 4 bases between their ends. From cysteine to phenylalanine, the CDR3 is 12 amino acids long. Only CDR3 DNA remains: 36 bases, in frame from the first base. CDR1 SEHNR and CDR2 FQNEAQ are derived from the germline V gene (reference sequence). The chain is encoded by TRBV7-9 joined to TRBJ2-5; no D gene call is confident. This TCR derives from a human donor who received an intestinal transplant. The specimen comprised unstimulated CD4+ T cells sorted from spleen or lymph node cells, sampled before intestinal transplant. The DNA sequence is as follows: TGTGCCAGCAGCCGAGACCAAGAGACCCAGTACTTC. Its translation reads: CASSRDQETQYF.